This passage covers 10 T cell receptor beta chains from one sample sequenced in a study of T cell changes during pregnancy in multiple sclerosis. The data were produced by immunoSEQ multiplex PCR, yet TCRdb's version contains in-frame clones alone and is incomplete. This sample has under 40,000 clones, with about 93% found just once. The sample in question was CD4+ T cells from peripheral blood mononuclear cells, obtained in the third trimester of pregnancy. Every receptor here comes from a female donor in good health, enrolled as a control in a pregnancy study.

The chain recombines TRBV7-6 with TRBJ2-6, with D hard to call. The length of the CDR3 is 15 residues. Trimming removed 6 bases at V and 2 bases at J, with 11 bases between. Germline V gene lookup returns CDR1 SGHVS and CDR2 FNYEAQ. This CDR3 reads CASSPGLPGANVLTF. The CDR3 DNA reads as TGTGCCAGCAGTCCCGGTCTACCTGGGGCCAACGTCCTGACTTTC.

V is TRBV7-9 and J is TRBJ1-2, with 7 bases that match TRBD1. The germline V gene encodes CDR1 SEHNR and CDR2 FQNEAQ (reference sequence). The length of the CDR3 is 13 residues. The V and J ends lost 3 bases and 6 bases, in that order; junction bases with no gene match: 4. The CDR3 protein is CASSFAGGDGYTF. The CDR3 bases are TGTGCCAGCAGCTTCGCAGGGGGTGATGGCTACACCTTC.

The chain couples TRBV9 to TRBJ1-3; TRBD1 matches at 8 bases. J gave up 2 bases and V 3 bases, and 4 bases lay outside the gene matches. From germline, CDR1 is SGDLS and CDR2 YYNGEE. This CDR3 has 15 residues. The CDR3 DNA reads TGTGCCAGCAGCGCCTCGACAGGGGCTGGAAACACCATATATTTT. This sequence encodes CASSASTGAGNTIYF.

This chain joins TRBV2 and TRBJ2-3; 7 bases fit TRBD2. V dropped 4 bases and J dropped 7; count of bases not matched to a gene: 8. Germline CDR1 is SNHLY and CDR2 is FYNNEI. This CDR3 comprises 14 residues. CDR3 sequence: CASSAPLLANTQYF. In DNA, the CDR3 is TGTGCCAGCAGTGCCCCCCTACTAGCGAATACGCAGTATTTT.

The V gene is TRBV28, the J gene TRBJ1-4, with TRBD1 matching over 10 bases. V lost 3 bases, J lost 5 bases, and 12 bases stayed unmatched. The CDR3 covers 18 residues. CDR1 and CDR2 from the germline V gene are MDHEN and SYDVKM. The CDR3 bases are TGTGCCAGCAGTTTTTCCCTTGTCGGGACAGGGGACAATGAAAAACTGTTTTTT. It yields the protein CASSFSLVGTGDNEKLFF.

The rearrangement uses TRBV7-2 and TRBJ2-1; 11 bases are a match to TRBD2. With 5 bases clipped from V and 7 bases from J, the junction kept 4 bases outside the gene matches. The CDR3 runs to 14 residues. Germline V CDR1 and CDR2: SGHTA, FQGNSA. Here the CDR3 DNA reads TGTGCCAGCAGCGTTATAGCGGGAGGGAATGAGCAGTTCTTC. Its protein product is CASSVIAGGNEQFF.

The chain links TRBV20-1 to TRBJ2-5; D remains unclear. The CDR3 totals 11 residues. Trimming shortened V by 3 bases and J by 5 bases, and 7 bases separated the two germline ends. CDR1 and CDR2 (germline): DFQATT, SNEGSKA (reference sequence). CDR3 coding DNA: TGCAGTGCTAGTGAGGTCGAGACCCAGTACTTC. Protein sequence: CSASEVETQYF.

The chain couples TRBV19 to TRBJ1-2; D possibly corresponds to TRBD1 (6 bases). The CDR3 totals 13 residues. The V gene lost 5 bases and the J gene lost 2 bases, with 9 bases spanning the gap. Germline-derived CDR1 and CDR2 are LNHDA and SQIVND (reference sequence). The CDR3 region is CASSPTGNYGYTF. CDR3 in DNA: TGTGCCAGTAGTCCTACAGGGAACTATGGCTACACCTTC.

The rearrangement links TRBV19 to TRBJ1-4; 8 bases agree with TRBD1. The trim removed 4 bases at V and 2 bases at J, leaving 6 bases unmatched. Germline CDR1 LNHDA, CDR2 SQIVND (reference sequence). The CDR3 loop spans 16 amino acids. The CDR3 DNA reads as TGTGCCAGTAGTACCGGACAGGGATGGACTAATGAAAAACTGTTTTTT. It yields the protein CASSTGQGWTNEKLFF.

The gene calls are TRBV5-1 and TRBJ1-1, with D perhaps matching TRBD1 (6 bases). CDR1 and CDR2 from the germline V gene are SGHRS and YFSETQ. Deletions cut 3 bases from V and 7 bases from J, with 10 bases between. This CDR3 comprises 12 residues. CDR3 nucleotides: TGCGCCAGCAGCTCCGACAGGTTTGAAGCTTTCTTT. It yields the protein CASSSDRFEAFF.